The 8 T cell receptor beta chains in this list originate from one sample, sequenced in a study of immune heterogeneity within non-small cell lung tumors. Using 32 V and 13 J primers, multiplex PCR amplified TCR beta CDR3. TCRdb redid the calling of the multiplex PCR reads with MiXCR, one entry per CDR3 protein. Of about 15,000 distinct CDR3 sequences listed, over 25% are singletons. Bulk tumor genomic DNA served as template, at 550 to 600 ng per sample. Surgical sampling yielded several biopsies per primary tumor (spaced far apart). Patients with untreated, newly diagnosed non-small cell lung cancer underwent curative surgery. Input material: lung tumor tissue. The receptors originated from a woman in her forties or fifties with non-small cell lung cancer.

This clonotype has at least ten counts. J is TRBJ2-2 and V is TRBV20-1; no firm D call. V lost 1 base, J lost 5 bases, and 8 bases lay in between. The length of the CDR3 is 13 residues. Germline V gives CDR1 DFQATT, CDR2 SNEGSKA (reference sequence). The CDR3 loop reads CSARVEVTGELFF. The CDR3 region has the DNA TGCAGTGCTAGAGTTGAAGTTACCGGGGAGCTGTTTTTT.

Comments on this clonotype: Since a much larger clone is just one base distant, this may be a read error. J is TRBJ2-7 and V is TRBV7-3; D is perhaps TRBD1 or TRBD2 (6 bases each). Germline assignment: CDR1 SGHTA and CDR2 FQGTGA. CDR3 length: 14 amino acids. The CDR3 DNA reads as TGTGCTACGAAAAGGGGGGACGGGGGCTACGAGCAGTACTTC. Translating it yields CATKRGDGGYEQYF.

In DNA form, the CDR3 reads TGTGCCAGCACCCGGCGGACAGGGCGTCAAGATACGCAGTATTTT. It is translated as CASTRRTGRQDTQYF. V gene TRBV2 combines with J gene TRBJ2-3, with TRBD1 matching 8 bases. This CDR3 has 15 amino acids. Trimming took 7 bases from V and 5 from J; bases not matched to a gene: 11. In germline, CDR1 is SNHLY, CDR2 FYNNEI.

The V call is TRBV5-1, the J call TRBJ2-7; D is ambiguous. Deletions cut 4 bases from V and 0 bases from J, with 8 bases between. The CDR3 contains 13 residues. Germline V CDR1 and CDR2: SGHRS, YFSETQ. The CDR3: CASSPWTSYEQYF. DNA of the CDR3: TGCGCCAGCAGCCCCTGGACCTCCTACGAGCAGTACTTC.

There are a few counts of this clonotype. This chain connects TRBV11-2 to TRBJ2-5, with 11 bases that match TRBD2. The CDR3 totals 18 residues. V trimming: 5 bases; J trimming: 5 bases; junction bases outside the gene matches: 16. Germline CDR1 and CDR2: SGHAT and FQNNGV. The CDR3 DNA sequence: TGTGCCAGCAGCGATACAACTAGCGGGAGAGGGTCCAGGGAGACCCAGTACTTC. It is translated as CASSDTTSGRGSRETQYF. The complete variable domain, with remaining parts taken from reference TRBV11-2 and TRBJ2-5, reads EAGVAQSPRYKIIEKRQSVAFWCNPISGHATLYWYQQILGQGPKLLIQFQNNGVVDDSQLPKDRFSAERLKGVDSTLKIQPAKLEDSAVYLCASSDTTSGRGSRETQYFGPGTRLLVL.

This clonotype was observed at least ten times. Written as DNA, the CDR3 is TGCGCCAGCAGCATAGGGACAGGGATAGGGGAGACCCAGTACTTC. Translated: CASSIGTGIGETQYF. The chain carries TRBV5-1 and TRBJ2-5; 9 bases are shared with TRBD1. There are 15 residues in the CDR3. Germline lookup yields CDR1 SGHRS and CDR2 YFSETQ. After removal of 4 bases from V and 5 bases from J, the junction contained 9 bases not matched to a gene.

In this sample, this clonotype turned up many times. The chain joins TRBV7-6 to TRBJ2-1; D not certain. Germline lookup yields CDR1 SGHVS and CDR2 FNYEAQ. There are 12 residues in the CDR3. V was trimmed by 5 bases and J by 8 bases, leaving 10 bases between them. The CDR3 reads CASSQYSDEQFF. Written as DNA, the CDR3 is TGTGCCAGCAGCCAGTATTCCGATGAGCAGTTCTTC. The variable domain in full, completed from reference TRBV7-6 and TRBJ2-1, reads GAGVSQSPRYKVTKRGQDVALRCDPISGHVSLYWYRQALGQGPEFLTYFNYEAQQDKSGLPNDRFSAERPEGSISTLTIQRTEQRDSAMYRCASSQYSDEQFFGPGTRLTVL.

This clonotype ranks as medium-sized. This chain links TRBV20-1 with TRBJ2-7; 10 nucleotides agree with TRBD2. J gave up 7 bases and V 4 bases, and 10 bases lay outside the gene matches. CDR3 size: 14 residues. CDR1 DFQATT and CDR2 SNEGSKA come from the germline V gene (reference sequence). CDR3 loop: CSATPGLALREQYF. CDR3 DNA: TGCAGTGCTACCCCGGGACTAGCGCTCAGAGAGCAGTACTTC.